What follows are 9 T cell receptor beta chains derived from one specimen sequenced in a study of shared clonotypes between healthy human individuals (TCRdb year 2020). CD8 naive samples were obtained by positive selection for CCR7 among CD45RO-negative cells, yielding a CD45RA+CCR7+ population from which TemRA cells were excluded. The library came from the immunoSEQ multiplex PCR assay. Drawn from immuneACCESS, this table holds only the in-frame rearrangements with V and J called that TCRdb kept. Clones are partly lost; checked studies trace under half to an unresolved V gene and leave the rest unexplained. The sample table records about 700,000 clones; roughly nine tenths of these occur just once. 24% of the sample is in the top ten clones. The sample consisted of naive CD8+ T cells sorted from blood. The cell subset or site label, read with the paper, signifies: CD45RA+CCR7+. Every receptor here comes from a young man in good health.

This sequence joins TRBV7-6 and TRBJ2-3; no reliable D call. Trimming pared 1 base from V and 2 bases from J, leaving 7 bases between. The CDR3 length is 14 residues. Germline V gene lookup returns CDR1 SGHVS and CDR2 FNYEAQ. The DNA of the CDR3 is TGTGCCAGCAGCTTAGGACGTAACACAGATACGCAGTATTTT. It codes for CASSLGRNTDTQYF. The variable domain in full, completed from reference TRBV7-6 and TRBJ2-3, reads GAGVSQSPRYKVTKRGQDVALRCDPISGHVSLYWYRQALGQGPEFLTYFNYEAQQDKSGLPNDRFSAERPEGSISTLTIQRTEQRDSAMYRCASSLGRNTDTQYFGPGTRLTVL.

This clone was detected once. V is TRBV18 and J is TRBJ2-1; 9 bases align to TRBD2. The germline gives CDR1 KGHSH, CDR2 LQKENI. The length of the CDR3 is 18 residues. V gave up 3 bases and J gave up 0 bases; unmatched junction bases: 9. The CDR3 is CASSPPRLAEFSYNEQFF. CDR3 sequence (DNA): TGTGCCAGCTCACCGCCTAGACTAGCGGAGTTCTCCTACAATGAGCAGTTCTTC.

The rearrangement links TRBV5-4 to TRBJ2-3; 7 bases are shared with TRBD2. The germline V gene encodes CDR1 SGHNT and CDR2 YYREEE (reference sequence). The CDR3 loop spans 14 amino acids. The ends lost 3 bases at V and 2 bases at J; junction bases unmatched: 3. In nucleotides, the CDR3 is TGTGCCAGCAGCTGGGGGGGGATCACAGATACGCAGTATTTT. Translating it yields CASSWGGITDTQYF.

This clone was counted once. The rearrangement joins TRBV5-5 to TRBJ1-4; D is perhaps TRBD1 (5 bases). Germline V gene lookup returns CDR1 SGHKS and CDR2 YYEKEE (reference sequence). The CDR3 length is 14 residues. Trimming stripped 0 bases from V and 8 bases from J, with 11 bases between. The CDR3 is CASSLEGEGEKLFF. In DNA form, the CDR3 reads TGTGCCAGCAGCTTGGAAGGGGAGGGGGAAAAACTGTTTTTT.

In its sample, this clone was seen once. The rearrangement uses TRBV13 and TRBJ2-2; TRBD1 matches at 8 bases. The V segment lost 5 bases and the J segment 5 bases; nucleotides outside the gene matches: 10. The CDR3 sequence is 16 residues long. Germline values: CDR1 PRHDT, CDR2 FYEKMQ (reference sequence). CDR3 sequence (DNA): TGTGCCAGCAGCGGACGACAGGGGCGTCTGACCGGGGAGCTGTTTTTT. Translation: CASSGRQGRLTGELFF.

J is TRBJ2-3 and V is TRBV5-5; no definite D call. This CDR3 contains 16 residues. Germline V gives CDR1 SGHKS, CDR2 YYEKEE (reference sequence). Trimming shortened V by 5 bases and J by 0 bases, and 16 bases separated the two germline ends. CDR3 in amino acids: CASRFSEFTSTDTQYF. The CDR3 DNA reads TGTGCCAGCAGGTTCTCAGAGTTCACTAGCACAGATACGCAGTATTTT. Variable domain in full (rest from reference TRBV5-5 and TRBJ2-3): DAGVTQSPTHLIKTRGQQVTLRCSPISGHKSVSWYQQVLGQGPQFIFQYYEKEERGRGNFPDRFSARQFPNYSSELNVNALLLGDSALYLCASRFSEFTSTDTQYFGPGTRLTVL.

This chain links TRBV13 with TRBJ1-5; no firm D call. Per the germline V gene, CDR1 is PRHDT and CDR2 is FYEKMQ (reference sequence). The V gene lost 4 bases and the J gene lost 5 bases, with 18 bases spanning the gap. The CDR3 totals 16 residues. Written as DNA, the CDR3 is TGTGCCAGCAGCTGGGAGGTCGAGACCGCGGATCAGCCCCAGCATTTT. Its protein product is CASSWEVETADQPQHF.

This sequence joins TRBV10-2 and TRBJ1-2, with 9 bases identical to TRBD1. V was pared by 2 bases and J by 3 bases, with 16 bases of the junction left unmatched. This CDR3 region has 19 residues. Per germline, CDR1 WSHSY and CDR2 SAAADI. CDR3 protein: CASSEGPSGQGTGDYGYTF. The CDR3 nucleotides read TGCGCCAGCAGTGAGGGTCCGTCGGGACAGGGAACTGGTGACTATGGCTACACCTTC.

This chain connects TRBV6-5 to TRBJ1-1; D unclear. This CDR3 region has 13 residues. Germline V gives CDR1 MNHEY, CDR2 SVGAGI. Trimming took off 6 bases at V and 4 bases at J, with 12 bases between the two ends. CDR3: CASRAVPTTEAFF. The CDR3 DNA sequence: TGTGCCAGCAGGGCGGTACCAACCACTGAAGCTTTCTTT.